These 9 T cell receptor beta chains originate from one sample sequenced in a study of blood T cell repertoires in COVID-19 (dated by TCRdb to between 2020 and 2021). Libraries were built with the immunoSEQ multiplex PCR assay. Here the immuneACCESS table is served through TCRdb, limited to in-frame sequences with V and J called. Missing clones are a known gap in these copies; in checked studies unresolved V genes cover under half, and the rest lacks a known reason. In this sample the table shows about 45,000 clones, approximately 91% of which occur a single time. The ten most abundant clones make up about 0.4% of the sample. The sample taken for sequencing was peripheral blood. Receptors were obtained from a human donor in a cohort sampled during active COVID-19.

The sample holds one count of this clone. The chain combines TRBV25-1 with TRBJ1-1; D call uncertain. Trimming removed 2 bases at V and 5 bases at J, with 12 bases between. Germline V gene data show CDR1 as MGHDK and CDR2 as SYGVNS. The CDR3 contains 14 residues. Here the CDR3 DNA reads TGTGCCAGCAGTGAAAGCGCGGGATATACTGAAGCTTTCTTT. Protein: CASSESAGYTEAFF.

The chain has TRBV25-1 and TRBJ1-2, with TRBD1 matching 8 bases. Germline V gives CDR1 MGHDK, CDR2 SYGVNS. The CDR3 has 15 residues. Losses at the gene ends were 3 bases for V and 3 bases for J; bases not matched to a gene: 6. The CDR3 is CASSDNGQGHYGYTF. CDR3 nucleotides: TGTGCCAGCAGTGACAACGGACAGGGACACTATGGCTACACCTTC.

CDR3 region: CATSRDRGSGTVHEKLFF. In DNA form, the CDR3 reads TGTGCCACCAGCAGAGATCGGGGTAGTGGGACAGTTCATGAAAAACTGTTTTTT. This chain connects TRBV15 to TRBJ1-4, with 7 bases aligning to TRBD1. The ends lost 0 bases at V and 6 bases at J; junction bases unmatched: 13. This CDR3 spans 18 amino acids. In germline, CDR1 is LNHNV, CDR2 YYDKDF (reference sequence).

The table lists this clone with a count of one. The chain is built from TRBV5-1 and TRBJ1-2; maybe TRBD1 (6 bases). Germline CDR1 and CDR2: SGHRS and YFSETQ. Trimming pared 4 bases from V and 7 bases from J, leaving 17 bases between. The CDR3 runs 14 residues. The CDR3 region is CASSPGAGEGGYTF. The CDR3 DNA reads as TGCGCCAGCAGCCCAGGGGCGGGAGAGGGTGGCTACACCTTC.

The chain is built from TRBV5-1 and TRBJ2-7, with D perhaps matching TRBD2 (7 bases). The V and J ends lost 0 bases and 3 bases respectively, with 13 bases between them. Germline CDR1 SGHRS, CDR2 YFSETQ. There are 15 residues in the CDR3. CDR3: CASSLAGGFNYEQYF. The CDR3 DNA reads TGCGCCAGCAGCTTGGCGGGGGGCTTCAACTACGAGCAGTACTTC.

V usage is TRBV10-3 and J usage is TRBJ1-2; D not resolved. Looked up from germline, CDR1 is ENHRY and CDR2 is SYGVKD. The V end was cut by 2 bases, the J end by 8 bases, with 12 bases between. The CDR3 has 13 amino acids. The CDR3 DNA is TGTGCCATCAGTGAGACCCCTTCTGGCGGCTACACCTTC. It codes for CAISETPSGGYTF.

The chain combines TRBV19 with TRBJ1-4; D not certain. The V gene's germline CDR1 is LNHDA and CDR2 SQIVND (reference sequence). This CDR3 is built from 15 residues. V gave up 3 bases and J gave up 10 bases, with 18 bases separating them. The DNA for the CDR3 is TGTGCCAGTAGTATCTCCCCGTCAAGGGAGGGAAAACTGTTTTTT. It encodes CASSISPSREGKLFF.

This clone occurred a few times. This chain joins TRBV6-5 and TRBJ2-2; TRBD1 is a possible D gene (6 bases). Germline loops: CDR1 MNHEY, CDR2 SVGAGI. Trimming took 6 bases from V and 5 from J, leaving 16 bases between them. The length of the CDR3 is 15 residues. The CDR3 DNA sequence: TGTGCCAGCAGCGCGGCAGGGGTTCGGACCGGGGAGCTGTTTTTT. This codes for CASSAAGVRTGELFF.

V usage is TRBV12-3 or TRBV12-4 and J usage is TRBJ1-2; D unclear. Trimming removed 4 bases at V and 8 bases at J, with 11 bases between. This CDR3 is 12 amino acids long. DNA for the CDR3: TGTGCCAGCAGTTGGGGTGCGGGAGGCTACACCTTC. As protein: CASSWGAGGYTF.